This TCR beta chain originates from a study of T-cell memory formation after mild COVID-19. Using its own MiXCR run on the 5' RACE reads, TCRdb lists one record per CDR3 protein. The profile shows 300,000 to 350,000 distinct CDR3 sequences, around 15% of them singletons. This clonotype was picked up many times. The CDR3 covers 14 residues. V lost 1 base and J lost 5, with 10 bases in between. Germline CDR1 SGHRS, CDR2 YFSETQ. The sample was PBMCs or a T cell subset sorted from them (not recorded which). The rearrangement links TRBV5-1 to TRBJ2-1, with D perhaps TRBD2 (6 bases). The receptor comes from a man between 18 and 35 years old who had mild COVID-19 (a few samples of this study predate the infection). Cell type and time point are not known. CDR3 nucleotides: TGCGCCAGCAGCTTGCCAGCGGGCAACAATGAGCAGTTCTTC. Its protein product is CASSLPAGNNEQFF.